This is a list of T cell receptor beta chains from one sample in a study of cytomegalovirus exposure and HLA in healthy donors. Clones were read by immunoSEQ multiplex PCR, and TCRdb kept only the in-frame ones, dropping some. The sample has around 250,000 clones; 90% are singletons. The source material was PBMCs. These receptors came from a woman between 18 and 29 years old in good health and CMV-seronegative. The CDR3 runs from the conserved cysteine through the conserved F or W. A D gene is named only where the DNA matches it firmly. Clone size, where shown, is once, few, many, or a class for clones that have expanded.

d_call,v_call,clone_size,j_call,cdr3_nt,cdr3_aa
TRBD1,TRBV15,-,TRBJ1-1,TGTGCCACCAGCACCCGGACAGGCTTCATGAACACTGAAGCTTTCTTT,CATSTRTGFMNTEAFF
TRBD1,TRBV7-3,-,TRBJ1-1,TGTGCCAGCAGCACAGGACAGGTGGACACTGAAGCTTTCTTT,CASSTGQVDTEAFF
-,TRBV6-1,-,TRBJ2-2,TGTGCCAGCAGTGAATACTTCGCAACTAGTTCCGGGGAGCTGTTTTTT,CASSEYFATSSGELFF
-,TRBV4-3,-,TRBJ2-2,TGCGCCAGCAGCCCCTTGACAGGAGACACCGGGGAGCTGTTTTTT,CASSPLTGDTGELFF
-,TRBV6-1,few,TRBJ1-1,TGTGCCAGCAGGGCCGGGACACATGAAGCTTTCTTT,CASRAGTHEAFF
TRBD1,TRBV28,-,TRBJ1-1,TGTGCCAGCAAACAAGGACAGGTGGGCACTGAAGCTTTCTTT,CASKQGQVGTEAFF
TRBD2,TRBV7-2,-,TRBJ2-5,TGTGCCAGCAGCCCCCAGCGGGGGGGCTGGGAGACCCAGTACTTC,CASSPQRGGWETQYF
-,TRBV27,-,TRBJ2-6,TGTGCCAGCAGTTTATTTAACAGGCTCAGCTCTGGGGCCAACGTCCTGACTTTC,CASSLFNRLSSGANVLTF
-,TRBV7-2,once,TRBJ2-1,TGTGCCAGCAGCTCCCGAGCCTTAGCGTTCTACAATGAGCAGTTCTTC,CASSSRALAFYNEQFF
TRBD1,TRBV27,-,TRBJ1-6,TGTGCCAGCAGCCAGGGGGCCTCCTATTCACCCCTCCACTTT,CASSQGASYSPLHF
TRBD2,TRBV13,-,TRBJ2-1,TGTGCCAGCAGCTTTTTAGCGGGGGGCCGGGAGCAGTTCTTC,CASSFLAGGREQFF
-,TRBV14,-,TRBJ2-5,TGTGCCAGCAGCCCCCAGCCGCCCGCGGCCCAGTACTTC,CASSPQPPAAQYF
-,TRBV18,-,TRBJ2-3,TGTGCCAGCTCATATGGTTCGGTCTGGCGGGGTAGCACAGATACGCAGTATTTT,CASSYGSVWRGSTDTQYF
TRBD1,TRBV6-5,-,TRBJ2-1,TGTGCCAGCAGTTACCTTTCCGGGACAGGGTGGAATGAGCAGTTCTTC,CASSYLSGTGWNEQFF
-,TRBV18,-,TRBJ1-6,TGTGCCAGCTCCCATGTCAGCTCCTATAATTCACCCCTCCACTTT,CASSHVSSYNSPLHF
TRBD1,TRBV27,once,TRBJ2-1,TGTGCCAGCAGTTTGACAGGGTGGACGCTGGGCTGGGATGAGCAGTTCTTC,CASSLTGWTLGWDEQFF
TRBD2,TRBV6-5,-,TRBJ2-3,TGTGCCAGCAGTTACCGCGGGGGGACAGATACGCAGTATTTT,CASSYRGGTDTQYF
-,TRBV7-8,-,TRBJ1-3,TGTGCCAGCAGCGCCTTGATCGGCGGAGGAAACACCATATATTTT,CASSALIGGGNTIYF
-,TRBV5-4,few,TRBJ2-7,TGTGCCAGCAGCTCCATGGGTGGGCCCTCCTACGAGCAGTACTTC,CASSSMGGPSYEQYF
TRBD1,TRBV27,-,TRBJ2-4,TGTGCCAGCAGGCCCGGGACAGCCGCATTAGCCAAAAACATTCAGTACTTC,CASRPGTAALAKNIQYF
-,TRBV14,-,TRBJ2-7,TGTGCCAGCAGCTACTTGTCCGGGACCTACGAGCAGTACTTC,CASSYLSGTYEQYF
TRBD2,TRBV7-2,-,TRBJ2-7,TGTGCCAGCAGCTCGAGACTAGCGGGGGGGCCCTACGAGCAGTACTTC,CASSSRLAGGPYEQYF
-,TRBV4-3,few,TRBJ2-7,TGCGCCAGCAGCCAAGATAGCGCATCCTACGAGCAGTACTTC,CASSQDSASYEQYF
TRBD1,TRBV6-1,-,TRBJ2-2,TGTGCCAGCAGTCCCCGGACAGGGATCGGGGAGCTGTTTTTT,CASSPRTGIGELFF
TRBD1,TRBV11-2,-,TRBJ2-2,TGTGCCAGCAGTCAACAGGGGGCGAACACCGGGGAGCTGTTTTTT,CASSQQGANTGELFF
TRBD2,TRBV27,-,TRBJ2-2,TGTGCCAGCGGAATTTTAGGGACTAGTTTATACACCGGGGAGCTGTTTTTT,CASGILGTSLYTGELFF
TRBD1,TRBV18,-,TRBJ1-4,TGTGCCAGCTCACCACGGGAGTACAGGGGGCAAGAACTGTTTTTT,CASSPREYRGQELFF
-,TRBV4-3,-,TRBJ2-1,TGCGCCAGCAGCCAAGCCCTCACGTTTGGCAACAATGAGCAGTTCTTC,CASSQALTFGNNEQFF
-,TRBV28,-,TRBJ1-4,TGTGCCAGCAGTGAGCGAGGGCGAAACGGTGAAAAACTGTTTTTT,CASSERGRNGEKLFF
-,TRBV28,-,TRBJ2-1,TGTGCCAGCAGTGTACAGGGATTGGGGAACAATGAGCAGTTCTTC,CASSVQGLGNNEQFF
-,TRBV27,-,TRBJ1-4,TGTGCCAGCAGTCCTGCTTGGGTCGGGTCATTTAATGAAAAACTGTTTTTT,CASSPAWVGSFNEKLFF
-,TRBV15,-,TRBJ1-1,TGTGCCACCAGCCCCCGTCGGCAGTCGGGGACTGAAGCTTTCTTT,CATSPRRQSGTEAFF
-,TRBV29-1,-,TRBJ1-2,TGCAGCGTTCGCGGGGGCCACTATGGCTACACCTTC,CSVRGGHYGYTF
TRBD2,TRBV5-1,-,TRBJ2-7,TGCGCCAGCAGCTTCGCTGGACTAGCGGGGGCAACCTCCTACGAGCAGTACTTC,CASSFAGLAGATSYEQYF
TRBD1,TRBV28,-,TRBJ1-1,TGTGCCAGCAGTTTAGGGACAGGACTATTGGCTGAAGCTTTCTTT,CASSLGTGLLAEAFF
TRBD1,TRBV2,-,TRBJ2-1,TGTGCCAGCAGCCCCCCGGGACAGGGCTACAATGAGCAGTTCTTC,CASSPPGQGYNEQFF
TRBD1,TRBV5-1,-,TRBJ1-5,TGCGCCAGCAGCCGGACAGGGGCACACAATCAGCCCCAGCATTTT,CASSRTGAHNQPQHF
-,TRBV10-3,-,TRBJ2-2,TGTGCCATCCTCTCGACAGCCCCAGATTCCACCGGGGAGCTGTTTTTT,CAILSTAPDSTGELFF
TRBD1,TRBV4-3,-,TRBJ2-3,TGCGCCAGCAGCCTGGGTCAGGGGGCGATTTCGGATACGCAGTATTTT,CASSLGQGAISDTQYF
TRBD2,TRBV5-4,-,TRBJ2-3,TGTGCCAGCAGCCCTAAGGGAGGGACTAGCACAGATACGCAGTATTTT,CASSPKGGTSTDTQYF
-,TRBV4-3,-,TRBJ2-5,TGCGCCAGCAGCCAAGACCCCCCGCCTAGATGGGAGACCCAGTACTTC,CASSQDPPPRWETQYF
-,TRBV27,once,TRBJ1-5,TGTGCCAGCAGTCCGAGTGAATATAGCAATCAGCCCCAGCATTTT,CASSPSEYSNQPQHF
TRBD1,TRBV27,-,TRBJ1-3,TGTGCCTCACAGGGGGCTGGAAACACCATATATTTT,CASQGAGNTIYF
-,TRBV19,-,TRBJ2-5,TGTGCCAGTAGTATTACGGTATCTGAGACCCAGTACTTC,CASSITVSETQYF
-,TRBV5-8,-,TRBJ2-1,TGTGCCAGCAGCTTGGTAGGGGTTGAGCAGTTCTTC,CASSLVGVEQFF
-,TRBV9,-,TRBJ2-1,TGTGCCAGCAGCCCAGAGGAGGTCCCCCTCTCCTACAATGAGCAGTTCTTC,CASSPEEVPLSYNEQFF
-,TRBV7-9,few,TRBJ2-3,TGTGCCAGCAGCTCCCCGGCGACAGAGGGGGCAGATACGCAGTATTTT,CASSSPATEGADTQYF
TRBD2,TRBV7-8,once,TRBJ2-1,TGTGCCAGCAGCTTACTGGGGCTAGCGGGGGTAGATGAGCAGTTCTTC,CASSLLGLAGVDEQFF
-,TRBV5-1,-,TRBJ1-1,TGCGCCAGCAGCCCGGGACTCCGACACACTGAAGCTTTCTTT,CASSPGLRHTEAFF
-,TRBV5-1,-,TRBJ1-2,TGCGCCAGCAGCTTCGCGGGGCCCAATTCGGGGGACTATGGCTACACCTTC,CASSFAGPNSGDYGYTF
-,TRBV10-2,-,TRBJ1-6,TGCGCCAGCAGTAGAACAGCCGGTTCGAGCTCCTATAATTCACCCCTCCACTTT,CASSRTAGSSSYNSPLHF
TRBD1,TRBV5-1,-,TRBJ2-5,TGCGCCAGCAGCTTGGTGACAGGGGTCCAAGAGACCCAGTACTTC,CASSLVTGVQETQYF
TRBD2,TRBV2,-,TRBJ2-3,TGTGCCCGGGGAGCGGGGAGCACAGATACGCAGTATTTT,CARGAGSTDTQYF
-,TRBV5-1,once,TRBJ1-2,TGCGCCAGCAGCAAATACCGGGACACCAGCTATGGCTACACCTTC,CASSKYRDTSYGYTF
-,TRBV5-1,-,TRBJ1-2,TGCGCCAGCAGCTTGGTGTACAGTAACTATGGCTACACCTTC,CASSLVYSNYGYTF
-,TRBV25-1,-,TRBJ1-5,TGTGCCAGCAGTCGGGGCAATCAGCCCCAGCATTTT,CASSRGNQPQHF
-,TRBV6-6,-,TRBJ2-5,TGTGCCAGCAGTCTCCGGGGAGAGACCCAGTACTTC,CASSLRGETQYF
-,TRBV2,-,TRBJ1-1,TGTGCCAGCAGTGTATCTAGTTCGAACACTGAAGCTTTCTTT,CASSVSSSNTEAFF
-,TRBV27,-,TRBJ2-5,TGTGCCAGCAGTTCGAACAGAAACCAAGAGACCCAGTACTTC,CASSSNRNQETQYF
TRBD1,TRBV10-2,-,TRBJ2-7,TGCGCCAGCAGTGAGTCTAAAGTGCCACAGGGGGTATCCTACGAGCAGTACTTC,CASSESKVPQGVSYEQYF